This TCR beta chain was identified in a study of blood T cell repertoires in COVID-19. In the study overall: From T cells, B-cell-depleted T cells, or PBMCs came the material, which was cDNA or gDNA.

This clone showed up just a few times. This table comes from immunoSEQ multiplex PCR, and its TCRdb copy is limited to in-frame clones, with some not included. The sample holds roughly 42,000 clones; around 77% are singletons and the top ten take roughly a third. This CDR3 is built from 12 residues. V was shortened by 5 bases and J by 6 bases, with 9 bases between the two germline ends. Germline V gives CDR1 SEHNR, CDR2 FQNEAQ (reference sequence). The clonotype was recovered from a woman aged 80 or over with acute or convalescent COVID-19. Sequenced: peripheral blood. J is TRBJ2-3 and V is TRBV7-9; the D is unclear. The CDR3 here is CASSPEADTQYF. The DNA of the CDR3 is TGTGCCAGCAGCCCCGAGGCGGATACGCAGTATTTT.